A selection of T cell receptor beta chains follows, all from one sample in a study of blood T cell repertoires in COVID-19. Repertoires were generated with immunoSEQ multiplex PCR, while TCRdb's copy carries only in-frame clones and drops some. The data contain about 300,000 clones, over 75% of them seen just once; the ten biggest clones take up around 4.6%. The sequencing input was PBMCs or T cells enriched from blood (not recorded which). These receptors were taken from a man aged 25-45 years who had recovered from COVID-19. Both conserved end residues are part of each CDR3. A D gene is named only where the DNA matches it firmly. Expanded clones get a size class; other rows say once, few or many, or leave the size out.

D,size,J,V,DNA,CDR3
TRBD1,.,TRBJ1-2,TRBV6-5,TGTGCCAGGAGACCGGGACAGGGGTTGTGTGGCTACACCTTC,CARRPGQGLCGYTF
.,.,TRBJ1-2,TRBV12-3/TRBV12-4,TGTGCCAGCAGTTTATATACATATGGCTACACCTTC,CASSLYTYGYTF
.,.,TRBJ1-2,TRBV2,TGTGCCAGCGACAACACCTTACGAGGGGGTCGGTATGGCTACACCTTC,CASDNTLRGGRYGYTF
TRBD2,.,TRBJ2-7,TRBV4-2,TGTGCCAGCAGCCAAAGACTAACGACTAGCGGGACCTACGAGCAGTACTTC,CASSQRLTTSGTYEQYF
.,.,TRBJ2-1,TRBV13,TGTGCCAGCAGCTTATTTGGGAGTGACCCCTACAATGAGCAGTTCTTC,CASSLFGSDPYNEQFF
TRBD1,.,TRBJ2-3,TRBV9,TGTGCCAGCAGCACCCGACAGGGTAGTAGCACAGATACGCAGTATTTT,CASSTRQGSSTDTQYF
TRBD1,.,TRBJ1-5,TRBV20-1,TGCAGTGCTAGTCTGAGGACAGGACGGAATCAGCCCCAGCATTTT,CSASLRTGRNQPQHF
.,.,TRBJ1-4,TRBV7-2,TGTGCCAGCAGACATGAGGCCAAAGAAAAACTGTTTTTT,CASRHEAKEKLFF
TRBD2,.,TRBJ2-1,TRBV9,TGTGCCAGCAGCGTAGCAACGGGGGGGCCGGTTGAGCAGTTCTTC,CASSVATGGPVEQFF
TRBD1,.,TRBJ2-7,TRBV4-1,TGCGCCAGCAGCCAGCATCCTGGACAGGGATCCTCCTACGAGCAGTACTTC,CASSQHPGQGSSYEQYF
.,once,TRBJ1-5,TRBV10-3,TGTGCCATCAGTGAGCTGGCGGATAGCAATCAGCCCCAGCATTTT,CAISELADSNQPQHF
TRBD2,few,TRBJ2-7,TRBV5-1,TGCGCCAGCAGCGCAACCGGGACTAGCGGGTCGCAGAAGTACTTC,CASSATGTSGSQKYF
.,.,TRBJ2-2,TRBV3-1/TRBV3-2,TGTGCCAGCAGCCCCGACACCTTAGCCGGGGAGCTGTTTTTT,CASSPDTLAGELFF
.,.,TRBJ2-3,TRBV11-2,TGTGCCAGCAGCCTAGAAATAGGGGTAAGAAGCACAGATACGCAGTATTTT,CASSLEIGVRSTDTQYF
TRBD1,.,TRBJ1-6,TRBV13,TGTGCCAGCAGCTTAATCGACAGGGGAGGATCACCCCTCCACTTT,CASSLIDRGGSPLHF
.,few,TRBJ2-1,TRBV20-1,TGCAGTGCTAGTGTCCCCGCGGGGTACAATGAGCAGTTCTTC,CSASVPAGYNEQFF
.,.,TRBJ2-3,TRBV6-6,TGTGCCGCCGGTTCTAGCACAGATACGCAGTATTTT,CAAGSSTDTQYF
.,.,TRBJ2-2,TRBV19,TGTGCCAGTAGTATAGATTTACCTGGAAGGGGGAACACCGGGGAGCTGTTTTTT,CASSIDLPGRGNTGELFF
TRBD1,.,TRBJ2-3,TRBV6-6,TGTGCCAGCAGATCGGGACAGGCGAACACAGATACGCAGTATTTT,CASRSGQANTDTQYF
TRBD1,.,TRBJ2-5,TRBV24-1,TGTGCCACCAGTGAGCCGGGACAGGGGGACCAAGAGACCCAGTACTTC,CATSEPGQGDQETQYF
TRBD1,.,TRBJ1-5,TRBV30,TGTGCCTGGAGTGCCCAGTATGGGACAGGGAATCAGCCCCAGCATTTT,CAWSAQYGTGNQPQHF
TRBD2,.,TRBJ2-1,TRBV10-1,TGCGCCAGCAGTGATCACAGACTCCTAGCGGGGACCCACAATGAGCAGTTCTTC,CASSDHRLLAGTHNEQFF
.,.,TRBJ2-5,TRBV18,TGTGCCAGCTCTCGGGGACTGGAGGAGACCCAGTACTTC,CASSRGLEETQYF
TRBD1,.,TRBJ1-5,TRBV29-1,TGCAGCGCCAGGACAGGGCCCGGCAATCAGCCCCAGCATTTT,CSARTGPGNQPQHF
.,.,TRBJ1-2,TRBV14,TGTGCCAGCAGCCATGGTACGGGACAAGGACTTGACCCGGGAGGCTACACCTTC,CASSHGTGQGLDPGGYTF
TRBD1,once,TRBJ2-4,TRBV18,TGTGCCAGCTCGCCAGGACAGGGGGTAGTCATTCAGTACTTC,CASSPGQGVVIQYF
TRBD1,.,TRBJ2-1,TRBV7-9,TGTGCCAGCAGCTTACAAGGGACAGCTCCCTACAATGAGCAGTTCTTC,CASSLQGTAPYNEQFF
.,.,TRBJ2-5,TRBV10-3,TGTGCCATCAGTGATTCCGTCGGAGGGCTTGGGGAGACCCAGTACTTC,CAISDSVGGLGETQYF
.,.,TRBJ2-5,TRBV2,TGTGCCAGCAGTGAAACTGACAGCAGATTCGGGGAGACCCAGTACTTC,CASSETDSRFGETQYF
TRBD1,.,TRBJ2-1,TRBV28,TGTGCCAGCAGCCGCTCATCCGGGACAGGGAACAATGAGCAGTTCTTC,CASSRSSGTGNNEQFF
.,.,TRBJ1-1,TRBV24-1,TGTGCCACCAGTGGCCACTCGGGGACTGAAGCTTTCTTT,CATSGHSGTEAFF
.,.,TRBJ2-1,TRBV24-1,TGTGCCATCGCCGGAGGGGCCAACTACAATGAGCAGTTCTTC,CAIAGGANYNEQFF
TRBD2,once,TRBJ2-3,TRBV7-9,TGTGCCAGCAGCTTGGGGATGGCGGGAGGGCCCACAGATACGCAGTATTTT,CASSLGMAGGPTDTQYF
TRBD1,.,TRBJ2-2,TRBV5-1,TGCGCCAGCAGCGACGGGACAGACACCGGGGAGCTGTTTTTT,CASSDGTDTGELFF
TRBD1,.,TRBJ1-1,TRBV30,TGTGCCTGGACGGTCCTGGAAACAGGGGGTACTGAAGCTTTCTTT,CAWTVLETGGTEAFF
.,.,TRBJ2-3,TRBV5-4,TGTGCCAGCAGCTTGGGCCACAGGGAGAGCACAGATACGCAGTATTTT,CASSLGHRESTDTQYF
TRBD1,once,TRBJ2-3,TRBV10-3,TGTGCCATCAGTGGAGGGCGGACAGGACCAAGCACAGATACGCAGTATTTT,CAISGGRTGPSTDTQYF
.,once,TRBJ1-5,TRBV4-1,TGCGCCAGCAGCCAAGTCAGGGCTAGCAATCAGCCCCAGCATTTT,CASSQVRASNQPQHF
.,.,TRBJ1-6,TRBV14,TGTGCCAGCAGCCATCGAACAAGGCAGGGTAATTCACCCCTCCACTTT,CASSHRTRQGNSPLHF
.,few,TRBJ1-1,TRBV11-2,TGTGCCAGCAGCTTAGATTTGGGAGCAGCTTTCTTT,CASSLDLGAAFF
.,.,TRBJ2-5,TRBV3-1/TRBV3-2,TGTGCCAGCATGGGCCGAAGGAATCGAGAGACCCAGTACTTC,CASMGRRNRETQYF
.,once,TRBJ1-2,TRBV19,TGTGCCAGTAGTACCCCGGACAGAGCATACTATGGCTACACCTTC,CASSTPDRAYYGYTF
.,.,TRBJ2-7,TRBV6-5,TGTGCCAGCAGTTACTCGACGGGAGCTTCCTACGAGCAGTACTTC,CASSYSTGASYEQYF
.,.,TRBJ2-5,TRBV24-1,TGTGCCACCAGTGATGGGGGGGCAGCGGAGACCCAGTACTTC,CATSDGGAAETQYF
.,.,TRBJ2-7,TRBV14,TGTGCCAGCAGCCAAGGCTTGAGCTCCTACGAGCAGTACTTC,CASSQGLSSYEQYF
TRBD1,once,TRBJ2-7,TRBV4-1,TGCGCCAGCAGGCGACAGGGCTCCTACGAGCAGTACTTC,CASRRQGSYEQYF
TRBD1,.,TRBJ2-7,TRBV3-1/TRBV3-2,TGTGCCAGCAGCCAAGCACCGGGACAGGGCTCCTACGAGCAGTACTTC,CASSQAPGQGSYEQYF
.,once,TRBJ1-2,TRBV7-8,TGTGCCAGCAGCTTAAGGTCAGGGCCTCCTAACTATGGCTACACCTTC,CASSLRSGPPNYGYTF
.,.,TRBJ2-2,TRBV24-1,TGTGCCACCAGTCGAAGGGAGGCCGGGGAGCTGTTTTTT,CATSRREAGELFF
TRBD1,.,TRBJ1-2,TRBV9,TGTGCCAGCAGCGTAGCGGCAGGGGGCAATTGGGGCTACACCTTC,CASSVAAGGNWGYTF
TRBD1,.,TRBJ2-2,TRBV28,TGTGCCAGCAGAAGATCGGGACAGAGGAACACCGGGGAGCTGTTTTTT,CASRRSGQRNTGELFF
.,.,TRBJ2-1,TRBV24-1,TGTGCCACCAGTGGTCGGGACTCACCTTACAATGAGCAGTTCTTC,CATSGRDSPYNEQFF
.,.,TRBJ2-2,TRBV7-2,TGTGCCAGCAGCTTAGTCCCAGGCGCAAACACCGGGGAGCTGTTTTTT,CASSLVPGANTGELFF